A single TCR beta chain is shown here with its context. These data belong to a study of CD8 T cells in Susac syndrome. The multiple sclerosis controls comprised treatment-naive patients whose relapsing-remitting disease was stable or active. Through negative isolation, CD4+ and CD8+ T cells were obtained, while TEMRA cells were enriched using FACS. The authors reverse transcribed about 0.5 to 1 ug RNA with random hexamers. TCR beta CDR3 was amplified by immunoSEQ covering 54 Vbeta and 13 Jbeta. One entry per CDR3 protein, called by TCRdb with MiXCR from the immunoSEQ multiplex PCR reads. The table lists approximately 150,000 distinct CDR3 sequences, approximately 94% of them singletons. Sample: CD4+ T cells from PBMCs. This clonotype was sampled from a human donor with multiple sclerosis.

The CDR3 bases are TGCGCCAGCAGCTTAGGACAGGATCGCGGCACTGAAGCTTTCTTT. Protein product: CASSLGQDRGTEAFF. The V call is TRBV5-1, the J call TRBJ1-1, with TRBD1 identical over 7 bases. The J segment lost 4 bases and the V segment lost 2 bases, leaving 8 bases of the junction unmatched. Germline CDR1 is SGHRS and CDR2 is YFSETQ. This CDR3 spans 15 amino acids.